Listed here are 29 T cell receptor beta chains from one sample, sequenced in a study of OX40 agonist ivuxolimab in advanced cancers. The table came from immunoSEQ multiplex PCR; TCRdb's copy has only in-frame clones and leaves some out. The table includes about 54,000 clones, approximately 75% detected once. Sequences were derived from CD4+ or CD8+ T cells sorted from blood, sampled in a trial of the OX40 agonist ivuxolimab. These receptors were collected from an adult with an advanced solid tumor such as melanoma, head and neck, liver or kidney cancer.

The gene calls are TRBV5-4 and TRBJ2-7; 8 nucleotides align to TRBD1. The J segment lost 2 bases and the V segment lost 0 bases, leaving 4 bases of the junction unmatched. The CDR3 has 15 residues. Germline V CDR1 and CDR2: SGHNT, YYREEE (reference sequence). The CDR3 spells CASSLAGTGPYEQYF. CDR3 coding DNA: TGTGCCAGCAGCTTGGCCGGGACAGGTCCCTACGAGCAGTACTTC.

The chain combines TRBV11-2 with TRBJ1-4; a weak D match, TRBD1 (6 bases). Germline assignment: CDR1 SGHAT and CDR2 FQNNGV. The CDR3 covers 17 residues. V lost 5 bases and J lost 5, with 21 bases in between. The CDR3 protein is CASSRRVTGRRNEKLFF. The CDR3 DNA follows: TGTGCCAGCAGCCGACGAGTTACAGGGAGGAGGAATGAAAAACTGTTTTTT.

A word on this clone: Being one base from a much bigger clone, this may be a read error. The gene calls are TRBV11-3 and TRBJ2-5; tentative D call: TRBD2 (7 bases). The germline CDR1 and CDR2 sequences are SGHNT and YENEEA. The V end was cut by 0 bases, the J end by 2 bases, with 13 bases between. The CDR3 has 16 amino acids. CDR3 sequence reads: CASSLEGGGRQETQYF. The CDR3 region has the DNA TGTGCCAGCAGCTTAGAGGGGGGGGGCAGGCAAGAGACCCAGTACTTC.

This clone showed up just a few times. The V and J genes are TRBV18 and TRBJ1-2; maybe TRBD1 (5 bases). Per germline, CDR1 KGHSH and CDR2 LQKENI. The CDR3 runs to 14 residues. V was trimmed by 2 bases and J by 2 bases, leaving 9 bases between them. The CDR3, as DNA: TGTGCCAGCTCACCAGGGGGGGACAACTATGGCTACACCTTC. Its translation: CASSPGGDNYGYTF.

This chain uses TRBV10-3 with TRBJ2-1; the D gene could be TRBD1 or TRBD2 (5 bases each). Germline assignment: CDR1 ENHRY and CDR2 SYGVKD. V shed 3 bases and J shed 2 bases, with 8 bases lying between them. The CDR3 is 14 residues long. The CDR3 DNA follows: TGTGCCATCAGTGATGGGGGAGCCTACAATGAGCAGTTCTTC. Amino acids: CAISDGGAYNEQFF.

The CDR3 protein is CASSLDAGGNTEAFF. CDR3 coding DNA: TGTGCCAGCAGCTTAGACGCGGGAGGGAACACTGAAGCTTTCTTT. The chain uses TRBV7-2 and TRBJ1-1, with no clear D. There are 15 residues in the CDR3. The ends were cut back, 1 base at V and 1 base at J, with 10 bases in the middle. CDR1 is SGHTA, CDR2 FQGNSA, per germline.

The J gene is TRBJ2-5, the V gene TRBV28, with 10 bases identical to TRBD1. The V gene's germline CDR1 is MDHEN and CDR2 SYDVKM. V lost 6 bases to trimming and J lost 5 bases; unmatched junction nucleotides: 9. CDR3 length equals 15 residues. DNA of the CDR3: TGTGCCAGCAGCTCCCCGGGACAGGGGTCCGAGACCCAGTACTTC. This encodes CASSSPGQGSETQYF.

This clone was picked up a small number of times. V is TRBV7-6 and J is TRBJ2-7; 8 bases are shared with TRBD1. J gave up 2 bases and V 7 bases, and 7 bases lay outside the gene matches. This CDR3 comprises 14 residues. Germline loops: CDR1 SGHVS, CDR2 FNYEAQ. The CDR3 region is CASTTGTGTYEQYF. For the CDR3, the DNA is TGTGCCAGCACCACCGGGACAGGAACCTACGAGCAGTACTTC.

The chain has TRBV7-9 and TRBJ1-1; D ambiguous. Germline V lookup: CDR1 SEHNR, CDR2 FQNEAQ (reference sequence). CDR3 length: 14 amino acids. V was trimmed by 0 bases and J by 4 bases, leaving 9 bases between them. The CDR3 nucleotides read TGTGCCAGCAGCTTAGCAGGGAGAGTCACTGAAGCTTTCTTT. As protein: CASSLAGRVTEAFF.

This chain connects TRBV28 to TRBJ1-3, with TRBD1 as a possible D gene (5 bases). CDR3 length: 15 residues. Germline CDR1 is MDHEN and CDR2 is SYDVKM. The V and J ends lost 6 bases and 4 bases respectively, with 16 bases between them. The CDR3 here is CASSSSGSVGNTIYF. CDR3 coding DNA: TGTGCCAGCAGCTCATCAGGGAGTGTCGGAAACACCATATATTTT.

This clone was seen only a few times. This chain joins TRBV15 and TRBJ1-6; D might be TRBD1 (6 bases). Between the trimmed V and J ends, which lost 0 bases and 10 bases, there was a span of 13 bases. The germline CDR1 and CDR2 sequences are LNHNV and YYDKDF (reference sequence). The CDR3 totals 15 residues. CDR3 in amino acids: CATSREDSLTSPLHF. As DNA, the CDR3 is TGTGCCACCAGCAGAGAGGACAGTTTGACATCACCCCTCCACTTT.

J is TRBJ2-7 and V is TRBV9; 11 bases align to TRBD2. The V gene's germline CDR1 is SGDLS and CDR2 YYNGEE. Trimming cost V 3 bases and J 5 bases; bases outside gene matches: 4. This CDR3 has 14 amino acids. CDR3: CASSELAGGNEQYF. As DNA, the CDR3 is TGTGCCAGCAGCGAGTTAGCGGGGGGGAACGAGCAGTACTTC.

The DNA of the CDR3 is TGTGCCAGCAGCCGAGGGGGCCCAGGAAATGAGCAGTTCTTC. Protein: CASSRGGPGNEQFF. V usage is TRBV13 and J usage is TRBJ2-1, with TRBD1 identical over 7 bases. This CDR3 has 14 amino acids. Trimming removed 5 bases from V and 7 bases from J; junction bases left unmatched: 8. Germline V lookup: CDR1 PRHDT, CDR2 FYEKMQ (reference sequence).

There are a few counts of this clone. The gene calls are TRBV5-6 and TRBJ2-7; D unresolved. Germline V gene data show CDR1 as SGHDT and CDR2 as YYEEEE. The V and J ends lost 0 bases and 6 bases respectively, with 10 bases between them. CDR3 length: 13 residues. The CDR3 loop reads CASSLGGNGEQYF. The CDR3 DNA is TGTGCCAGCAGCTTGGGGGGTAACGGCGAGCAGTACTTC.

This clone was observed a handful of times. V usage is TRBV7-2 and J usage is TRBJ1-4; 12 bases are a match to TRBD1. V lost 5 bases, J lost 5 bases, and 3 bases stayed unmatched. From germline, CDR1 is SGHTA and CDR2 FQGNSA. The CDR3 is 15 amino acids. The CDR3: CASSLGTGGNEKLFF. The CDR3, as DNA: TGTGCCAGCAGCCTCGGGACAGGGGGCAATGAAAAACTGTTTTTT.

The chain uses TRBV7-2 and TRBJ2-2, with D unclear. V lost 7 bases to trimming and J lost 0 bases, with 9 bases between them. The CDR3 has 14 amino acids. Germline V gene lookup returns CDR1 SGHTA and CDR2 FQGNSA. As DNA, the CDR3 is TGTGCCAGCAATAAAGACTCGAACACCGGGGAGCTGTTTTTT. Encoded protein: CASNKDSNTGELFF.

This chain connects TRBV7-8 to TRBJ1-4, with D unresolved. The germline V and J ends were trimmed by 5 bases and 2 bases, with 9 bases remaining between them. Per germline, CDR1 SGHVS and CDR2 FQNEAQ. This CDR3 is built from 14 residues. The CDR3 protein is CASSPARTNEKLFF. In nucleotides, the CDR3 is TGTGCCAGCAGCCCCGCGCGGACTAATGAAAAACTGTTTTTT.

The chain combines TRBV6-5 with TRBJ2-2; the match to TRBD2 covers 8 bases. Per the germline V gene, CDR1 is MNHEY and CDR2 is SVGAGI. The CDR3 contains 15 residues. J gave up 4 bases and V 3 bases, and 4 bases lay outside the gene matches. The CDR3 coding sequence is TGTGCCAGCAGTTATAGCGGGGTCGGCACCGGGGAGCTGTTTTTT. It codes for CASSYSGVGTGELFF.

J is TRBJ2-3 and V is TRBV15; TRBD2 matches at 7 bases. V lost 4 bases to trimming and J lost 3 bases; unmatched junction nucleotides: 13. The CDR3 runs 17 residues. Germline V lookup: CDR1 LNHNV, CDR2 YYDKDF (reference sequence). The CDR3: CATSKSISGAGTDTQYF. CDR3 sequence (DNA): TGTGCCACCAGCAAATCGATCAGCGGGGCCGGGACAGATACGCAGTATTTT.

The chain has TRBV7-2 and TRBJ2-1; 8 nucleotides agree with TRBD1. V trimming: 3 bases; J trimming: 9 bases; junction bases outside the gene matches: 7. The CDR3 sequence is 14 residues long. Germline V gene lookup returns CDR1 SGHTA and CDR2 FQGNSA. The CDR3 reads CASSFTQGVGEQFF. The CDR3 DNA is TGTGCCAGCAGCTTTACACAGGGGGTCGGTGAGCAGTTCTTC.

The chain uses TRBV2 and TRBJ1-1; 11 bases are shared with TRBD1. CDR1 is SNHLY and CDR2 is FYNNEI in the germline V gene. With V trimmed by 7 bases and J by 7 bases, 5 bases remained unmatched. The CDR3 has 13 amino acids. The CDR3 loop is CASIGQGAGEAFF. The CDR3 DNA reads TGTGCCAGCATCGGACAGGGGGCTGGTGAAGCTTTCTTT.

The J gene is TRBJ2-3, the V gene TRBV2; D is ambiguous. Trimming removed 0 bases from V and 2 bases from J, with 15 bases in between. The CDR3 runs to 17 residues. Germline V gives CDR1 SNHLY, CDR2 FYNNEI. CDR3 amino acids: CASSEAALVYITDTQYF. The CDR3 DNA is TGTGCCAGCAGTGAAGCGGCTCTAGTTTATATCACAGATACGCAGTATTTT.

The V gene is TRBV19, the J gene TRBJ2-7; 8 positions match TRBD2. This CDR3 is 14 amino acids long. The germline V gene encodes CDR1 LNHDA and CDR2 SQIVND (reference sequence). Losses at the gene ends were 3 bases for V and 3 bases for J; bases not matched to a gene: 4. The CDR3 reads CASSIAAGGYEQYF. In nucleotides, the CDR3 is TGTGCCAGTAGTATTGCCGCGGGGGGCTACGAGCAGTACTTC. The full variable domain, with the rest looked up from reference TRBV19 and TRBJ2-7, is DGGITQSPKYLFRKEGQNVTLSCEQNLNHDAMYWYRQDPGQGLRLIYYSQIVNDFQKGDIAEGYSVSREKKESFPLTVTSAQKNPTAFYLCASSIAAGGYEQYFGPGTRLTVT.

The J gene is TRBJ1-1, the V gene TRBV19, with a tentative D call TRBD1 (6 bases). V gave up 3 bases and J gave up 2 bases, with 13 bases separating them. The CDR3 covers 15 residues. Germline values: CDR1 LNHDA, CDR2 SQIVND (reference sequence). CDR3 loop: CASSIPPGANTEAFF. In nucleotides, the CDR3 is TGTGCCAGTAGTATTCCTCCAGGGGCTAACACTGAAGCTTTCTTT.

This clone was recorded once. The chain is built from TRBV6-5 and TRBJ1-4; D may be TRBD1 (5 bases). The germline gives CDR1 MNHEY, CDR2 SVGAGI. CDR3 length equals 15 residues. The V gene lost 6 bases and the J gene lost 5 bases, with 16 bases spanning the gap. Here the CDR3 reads CASRRDGRRNEKLFF. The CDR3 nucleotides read TGTGCCAGCAGACGGGACGGACGGAGGAATGAAAAACTGTTTTTT.

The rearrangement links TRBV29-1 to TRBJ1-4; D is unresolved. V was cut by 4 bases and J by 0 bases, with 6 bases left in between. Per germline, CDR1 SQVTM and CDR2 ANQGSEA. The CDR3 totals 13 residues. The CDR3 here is CSVVVATNEKLFF. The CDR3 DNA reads TGCAGCGTTGTTGTAGCAACTAATGAAAAACTGTTTTTT.

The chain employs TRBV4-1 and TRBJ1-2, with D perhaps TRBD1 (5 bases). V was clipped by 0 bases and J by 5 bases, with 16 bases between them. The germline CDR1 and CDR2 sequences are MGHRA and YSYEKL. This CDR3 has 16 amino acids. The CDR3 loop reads CASSQDQPGPHYGYTF. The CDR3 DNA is TGCGCCAGCAGCCAAGATCAACCGGGACCCCATTATGGCTACACCTTC.

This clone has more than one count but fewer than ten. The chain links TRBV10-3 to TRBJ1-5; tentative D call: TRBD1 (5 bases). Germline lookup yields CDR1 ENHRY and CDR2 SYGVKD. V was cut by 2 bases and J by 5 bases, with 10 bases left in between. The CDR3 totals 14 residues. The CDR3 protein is CAISERGGDQPQHF. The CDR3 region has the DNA TGTGCCATCAGTGAGAGGGGTGGGGATCAGCCCCAGCATTTT.

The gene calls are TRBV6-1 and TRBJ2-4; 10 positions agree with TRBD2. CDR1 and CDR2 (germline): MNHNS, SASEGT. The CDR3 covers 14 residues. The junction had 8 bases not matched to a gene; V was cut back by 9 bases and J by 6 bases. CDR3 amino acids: CASILAGISNIQYF. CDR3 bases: TGTGCCAGTATACTAGCGGGGATTTCAAACATTCAGTACTTC.